This entry lists 25 T cell receptor beta chains sequenced from one sample in a study of cytomegalovirus exposure and HLA in healthy donors. PCR was performed using 60 Vbeta and 13 Jbeta primers. The data were produced by immunoSEQ multiplex PCR, yet TCRdb's version contains in-frame clones alone and is incomplete. Here the sample spans around 120,000 clones, approximately 80% being singletons. Sequenced: PBMCs. The source is a middle-aged man in good health and CMV-seronegative.

V gene TRBV7-8 combines with J gene TRBJ1-1; D is unresolved. The CDR3 consists of 13 residues. Trimming took 3 bases from V and 1 from J, leaving 6 bases between them. The germline CDR1 and CDR2 sequences are SGHVS and FQNEAQ. The CDR3 protein is CASSFTRNTEAFF. As DNA, the CDR3 is TGTGCCAGCAGCTTCACGCGGAACACTGAAGCTTTCTTT.

The chain recombines TRBV6-6 with TRBJ2-7; 11 bases fit TRBD1. Germline V gene lookup returns CDR1 MNHNY and CDR2 SVGAGI (reference sequence). This CDR3 spans 14 amino acids. J gave up 0 bases and V 5 bases, and 0 bases lay outside the gene matches. CDR3 protein: CASSGQGASYEQYF. In DNA, the CDR3 is TGTGCCAGCAGTGGACAGGGGGCCTCCTACGAGCAGTACTTC.

This clone was counted once. V and J are TRBV19 and TRBJ2-2; unclear D gene. CDR3 length equals 14 residues. The germline V and J ends were trimmed by 4 bases and 3 bases, with 9 bases remaining between them. The germline CDR1 and CDR2 sequences are LNHDA and SQIVND (reference sequence). CDR3: CASSSPQYTGELFF. Here the CDR3 DNA reads TGTGCCAGTAGTAGCCCGCAGTACACCGGGGAGCTGTTTTTT.

The CDR3 region has the DNA TGTGCCAGCAGTGAAAGGCACAGCCCGGGGGGAGACAATGAGCAGTTCTTC. Translating it yields CASSERHSPGGDNEQFF. The genes are TRBV2 and TRBJ2-1, with 7 positions matching TRBD2. V shed 2 bases and J 5 bases; nucleotides not matched to a gene: 12. Germline V CDR1 and CDR2: SNHLY, FYNNEI. The CDR3 is made up of 17 amino acids.

The chain joins TRBV2 to TRBJ1-1; TRBD1 matches 8 bases. Trimming cost V 4 bases and J 4 bases; bases outside gene matches: 5. The CDR3 has 14 amino acids. Germline-derived CDR1 and CDR2 are SNHLY and FYNNEI. The CDR3 here is CASSANRGGTEAFF. The CDR3 region has the DNA TGTGCCAGCAGTGCAAACAGGGGGGGCACTGAAGCTTTCTTT.

The V gene is TRBV6-5, the J gene TRBJ2-7; TRBD1 is a possible D gene (5 bases). With 5 bases removed from V and 6 bases from J, the gap between germline ends came to 17 bases. In germline, CDR1 is MNHEY, CDR2 SVGAGI. The CDR3 totals 14 residues. The CDR3 spells CASSSQVGRREQYF. CDR3 coding DNA: TGTGCCAGCAGTAGCCAGGTGGGGCGGCGCGAGCAGTACTTC.

This clone was picked up one time. The gene calls are TRBV29-1 and TRBJ2-3, with D perhaps matching TRBD2 (6 bases). V lost 7 bases, J lost 3 bases, and 17 bases lay in between. This CDR3 contains 14 residues. Germline V CDR1 and CDR2: SQVTM, ANQGSEA. For the CDR3, the DNA is TGCAGCGGGCTCGGGGCGGGGTATACAGATACGCAGTATTTT. Its translation: CSGLGAGYTDTQYF.

The chain has TRBV27 and TRBJ1-2; a weak D match, TRBD1 (5 bases). CDR3 length: 15 residues. Germline V CDR1 and CDR2: MNHEY, SMNVEV (reference sequence). The V and J ends lost 0 bases and 5 bases respectively, with 13 bases between them. The DNA of the CDR3 is TGTGCCAGCAGTTTATCCACAGGTTCCGCTTATGGCTACACCTTC. Residues: CASSLSTGSAYGYTF.

This chain joins TRBV7-2 and TRBJ1-5; no clear D. In germline, CDR1 is SGHTA, CDR2 FQGNSA. The V gene lost 3 bases and the J gene lost 3 bases, with 12 bases spanning the gap. This CDR3 is 15 amino acids long. CDR3 bases: TGTGCCAGCAGCTTCACGAGGCAAGTCAATCAGCCCCAGCATTTT. Encoded protein: CASSFTRQVNQPQHF.

Comments on this clone: Other DNA sequences within the sample encode an identical CDR3. The chain recombines TRBV13 with TRBJ2-7; D not certain. The CDR3 consists of 12 residues. The V end lost 0 bases, the J end lost 4 bases, and 4 bases lay between the germline ends. Germline lookup yields CDR1 PRHDT and CDR2 FYEKMQ (reference sequence). The chain's CDR3 is CASSLGGYEQYF. The CDR3 coding sequence is TGTGCCAGCAGCTTAGGCGGGTACGAGCAGTACTTC.

The chain couples TRBV6-5 to TRBJ1-4; D gene ambiguous. Germline V gene sequence: CDR1 MNHEY, CDR2 SVGAGI. There are 11 residues in the CDR3. Trimming removed 6 bases at V and 11 bases at J, with 10 bases between. The CDR3: CASRTGEKLFF. As DNA, the CDR3 is TGTGCCAGCAGAACCGGTGAGAAACTGTTTTTT.

The chain has TRBV6-1 and TRBJ2-3; 7 nucleotides agree with TRBD2. The CDR3 spans 15 residues. V lost 6 bases, J lost 3 bases, and 9 bases stayed unmatched. CDR1 is MNHNS and CDR2 is SASEGT in the germline V gene. CDR3 nucleotide sequence: TGTGCCAGCAGCGACCCTAGCGGTCGGACAGATACGCAGTATTTT. Its protein product is CASSDPSGRTDTQYF.

The J gene is TRBJ1-2, the V gene TRBV9; possible D gene TRBD1, 6 bases. The germline V and J ends were trimmed by 5 bases and 5 bases, with 19 bases remaining between them. The CDR3 is 15 amino acids. Germline V gene data show CDR1 as SGDLS and CDR2 as YYNGEE. The CDR3 region has the DNA TGTGCCAGCAGTAACGAGGGGGGGGCAGAGTATGGCTACACCTTC. This sequence encodes CASSNEGGAEYGYTF.

The chain is built from TRBV27 and TRBJ2-3, with D perhaps TRBD1 (6 bases). V lost 7 bases and J lost 0, with 11 bases in between. The germline gives CDR1 MNHEY, CDR2 SMNVEV (reference sequence). The CDR3 is 14 amino acids. CDR3 coding DNA: TGTGCCAGCACCCCAGGGGATAGCACAGATACGCAGTATTTT. The encoded protein is CASTPGDSTDTQYF.

The V call is TRBV7-9, the J call TRBJ1-1; D is uncertain. CDR3 length: 11 residues. The ends were cut back, 7 bases at V and 8 bases at J, with 11 bases in the middle. Germline CDR1 reads SEHNR; CDR2 reads FQNEAQ (reference sequence). For the CDR3, the DNA is TGTGCCAGCAACCGAGGGCCGGAAGCTTTCTTT. It codes for CASNRGPEAFF.

The chain uses TRBV7-2 and TRBJ1-1; 7 nucleotides align to TRBD1. The germline V gene has CDR1 SGHTA and CDR2 FQGNSA. The CDR3 consists of 15 residues. Trimming removed 5 bases from V and 0 bases from J; junction bases left unmatched: 6. This chain's CDR3 is CASSPTGTVNTEAFF. CDR3 nucleotide sequence: TGTGCCAGCAGCCCTACCGGGACAGTGAACACTGAAGCTTTCTTT.

The genes are TRBV10-1 and TRBJ2-3; no clear D gene. With 5 bases removed from V and 4 bases from J, the gap between germline ends came to 16 bases. This CDR3 has 15 amino acids. CDR1 and CDR2 from the germline V gene are WNHNN and SYGVQD (reference sequence). The CDR3 loop is CASSTSPRFADTQYF. The CDR3, as DNA: TGCGCCAGCAGTACGAGCCCAAGATTTGCAGATACGCAGTATTTT.

The gene calls are TRBV6-1 and TRBJ2-5, with a weak D call TRBD1 (5 bases). The tail of the sequence fits TRBJ2-7 better, so the J call may be wrong. The CDR3 totals 14 residues. Germline V CDR1 and CDR2: MNHNS, SASEGT. The CDR3 DNA reads as TGTGCCAGCAGTGAAGGGCAGGGAACCTACGAGCAGTACTTC. It encodes CASSEGQGTYEQYF.

This clone is a singleton in its sample. The rearrangement links TRBV2 to TRBJ2-7; 9 bases match TRBD1. V lost 8 bases and J lost 4; bases outside the gene matches: 3. The CDR3 totals 12 residues. Germline loops: CDR1 SNHLY, CDR2 FYNNEI. The CDR3 DNA reads TGTGCCAGCCGAGGACAGGGGTACGAGCAGTACTTC. This sequence encodes CASRGQGYEQYF. The complete variable domain, with remaining parts taken from reference TRBV2 and TRBJ2-7, reads EPEVTQTPSHQVTQMGQEVILRCVPISNHLYFYWYRQILGQKVEFLVSFYNNEISEKSEIFDDQFSVERPDGSNFTLKIRSTKLEDSAMYFCASRGQGYEQYFGPGTRLTVT.

The CDR3 nucleotides are TGTGCCAGCAGTTTTCCAGGGTCAGCCTACGAGCAGTACTTC. Translation gives CASSFPGSAYEQYF. This chain uses TRBV25-1 with TRBJ2-7; a weak D match, TRBD1 (5 bases). The CDR3 has 14 amino acids. Germline values: CDR1 MGHDK, CDR2 SYGVNS. The V end was cut by 5 bases, the J end by 2 bases, with 13 bases between.

This clone was counted a single time. The V and J genes are TRBV4-1 and TRBJ1-4; a possible D gene is TRBD1 (5 bases). Looked up from germline, CDR1 is MGHRA and CDR2 is YSYEKL. The V gene lost 5 bases and the J gene lost 0 bases, with 13 bases spanning the gap. The CDR3 loop spans 16 amino acids. CDR3 residues: CASSKMTASTNEKLFF. The CDR3 region has the DNA TGCGCCAGCAGCAAAATGACAGCTTCAACTAATGAAAAACTGTTTTTT.

On this clone itself: One end of the junction does not line up with germline, which may come from a read error. The chain couples TRBV7-7 to TRBJ2-5; TRBD2 matches 8 bases. The CDR3 runs 16 residues. CDR1 SSHAT and CDR2 FNYEAQ come from the germline V gene (reference sequence). CDR3 in amino acids: CASSRVGGGQQETQYF. CDR3 coding DNA: TGTGCTAGCAGTCGGGTAGGCGGGGGGCAGCAAGAGACCCAGTACTTC.

J is TRBJ2-7 and V is TRBV2; tentative D call: TRBD2 (5 bases). The ends were cut back, 1 base at V and 2 bases at J, with 9 bases in the middle. This CDR3 contains 14 residues. Germline V gene data show CDR1 as SNHLY and CDR2 as FYNNEI. CDR3 sequence (DNA): TGTGCCAGCAGTGAAGTGGGGAGAGCCTACGAGCAGTACTTC. This sequence encodes CASSEVGRAYEQYF.

The CDR3 is CASSPDSSDTQYF. In DNA, the CDR3 is TGCGCCAGCAGCCCAGACAGTTCAGATACGCAGTATTTT. The V gene is TRBV4-1, the J gene TRBJ2-3; TRBD1 is a possible D gene (5 bases). The germline V gene has CDR1 MGHRA and CDR2 YSYEKL. The CDR3 contains 13 residues. Between the trimmed V and J ends, which lost 4 bases and 4 bases, there was a span of 9 bases.

The chain recombines TRBV7-9 with TRBJ2-3; D is unresolved. CDR1 is SEHNR, CDR2 FQNEAQ, per germline (reference sequence). The V and J ends lost 2 bases and 4 bases respectively, with 7 bases between them. This CDR3 comprises 13 residues. CDR3 amino acids: CASSLSVSDTQYF. CDR3 sequence (DNA): TGTGCCAGCAGCTTATCAGTGTCAGATACGCAGTATTTT.